These 18 T cell receptor beta chains share one sample of origin, sequenced in a study of blood T cell repertoires in COVID-19. Only in-frame clones appear in the TCRdb table, and some are missing; sequencing was by immunoSEQ multiplex PCR. The sample lists a few hundred thousand clones, more than 70% seen once, with 6.9% in the top ten. Sequencing was performed on peripheral blood. The source is a woman aged 25 to 45 who had recovered from COVID-19.

V is TRBV5-1 and J is TRBJ2-1, with a weak D call TRBD2 (5 bases). The CDR3 is 15 residues long. V lost 1 base and J lost 5, with 13 bases in between. Germline V gives CDR1 SGHRS, CDR2 YFSETQ. This chain's CDR3 is CASSLTIRDNNEQFF. The CDR3 bases are TGCGCCAGCAGCTTGACCATCCGGGATAACAATGAGCAGTTCTTC.

The CDR3 DNA reads as TGCGCCAGCAGCCAAGAGGACAGGGCAGGAAAACTGTTTTTT. It specifies CASSQEDRAGKLFF. The chain combines TRBV4-1 with TRBJ1-4; 8 bases match TRBD1. The CDR3 runs 14 residues. The germline V gene has CDR1 MGHRA and CDR2 YSYEKL. The V and J ends lost 0 bases and 10 bases, in that order; junction bases with no gene match: 4.

This clone turned up a few times. V is TRBV20-1 and J is TRBJ2-7, with D tentatively TRBD2 (6 bases). The V gene's germline CDR1 is DFQATT and CDR2 SNEGSKA (reference sequence). The CDR3 has 10 amino acids. This chain's CDR3 is CSGGSYEQYF. In DNA, the CDR3 is TGCAGCGGGGGATCCTACGAGCAGTACTTC.

The V gene is TRBV5-8, the J gene TRBJ1-4; perhaps TRBD1 as D (6 bases). The CDR3 contains 16 residues. V lost 10 bases, J lost 0 bases, and 19 bases lay in between. Germline V CDR1 and CDR2: SGHTS, YDEGEE. The CDR3 nucleotides are TGTGCCCGCGCGGGGGGCAAGCGATCAACTAATGAAAAACTGTTTTTT. Protein: CARAGGKRSTNEKLFF.

This chain uses TRBV5-1 with TRBJ1-2; 9 nucleotides line up with TRBD1. Unmatched junction bases numbered 10, after V lost 1 base and J lost 3 bases. Germline lookup yields CDR1 SGHRS and CDR2 YFSETQ. This CDR3 is 17 amino acids long. The CDR3 region has the DNA TGCGCCAGCAGCTTGATGGGCCGACAGGGGGGAGACTATGGCTACACCTTC. Translation: CASSLMGRQGGDYGYTF.

The chain links TRBV5-1 to TRBJ2-5; D remains ambiguous. The germline V and J ends were trimmed by 4 bases and 2 bases, with 15 bases remaining between them. Germline CDR1 SGHRS, CDR2 YFSETQ. This CDR3 contains 15 residues. CDR3 region: CASSPNGVSQETQYF. The CDR3 DNA follows: TGCGCCAGCAGCCCCAACGGTGTTTCTCAAGAGACCCAGTACTTC.

This clone was seen more than once but under ten times. V gene TRBV28 combines with J gene TRBJ1-2, with 7 bases identical to TRBD1. The germline CDR1 and CDR2 sequences are MDHEN and SYDVKM. CDR3 length: 13 amino acids. J lost 4 bases, V lost 3 bases, and 2 bases had no gene match. CDR3 sequence: CASSFTGVYGYTF. CDR3 nucleotides: TGTGCCAGCAGTTTTACAGGGGTCTATGGCTACACCTTC.

The CDR3 nucleotides are TGTGCCAGCAGCTCAGGACTAGCGGATACCTACGAGCAGTACTTC. Its protein is CASSSGLADTYEQYF. V usage is TRBV5-4 and J usage is TRBJ2-7; TRBD2 matches at 10 bases. V lost 3 bases to trimming and J lost 2 bases; unmatched junction nucleotides: 5. CDR3 length equals 15 residues. CDR1 is SGHNT and CDR2 is YYREEE in the germline V gene (reference sequence).

This clone was seen only once. V gene TRBV6-6 combines with J gene TRBJ2-5; 11 positions match TRBD1. The CDR3 is 16 residues long. Trimming at V came to 6 bases and at J to 1 base, leaving 7 bases not matched to a gene. The germline CDR1 and CDR2 sequences are MNHNY and SVGAGI (reference sequence). Written as DNA, the CDR3 is TGTGCCAGCAGCTTAGCCGGGACAGGGGGCCAAGAGACCCAGTACTTC. This sequence encodes CASSLAGTGGQETQYF.

CDR3 protein: CASSWQSYEQYF. CDR3 sequence (DNA): TGTGCCAGCAGTTGGCAGTCCTACGAGCAGTACTTC. The V and J genes are TRBV28 and TRBJ2-7; D uncertain. Looked up from germline, CDR1 is MDHEN and CDR2 is SYDVKM. The CDR3 totals 12 residues. Trimming removed 4 bases at V and 1 base at J, with 5 bases between.

V gene TRBV29-1 combines with J gene TRBJ1-1; no definite D call. The length of the CDR3 is 13 residues. Trimming shortened V by 7 bases and J by 1 base, and 13 bases separated the two germline ends. Germline values: CDR1 SQVTM, CDR2 ANQGSEA. The CDR3 is CSARITQNTEAFF. Here the CDR3 DNA reads TGCAGCGCCCGAATTACACAGAACACTGAAGCTTTCTTT. The full variable domain, in which reference TRBV29-1 and TRBJ1-1 provide the parts outside the CDR3, is SAVISQKPSRDICQRGTSLTIQCQVDSQVTMMFWYRQQPGQSLTLIATANQGSEATYESGFVIDKFPISRPNLTFSTLTVSNMSPEDSSIYLCSARITQNTEAFFGQGTRLTVV.

The rearrangement links TRBV18 to TRBJ1-2; tentative D call: TRBD1 (6 bases). The CDR3 totals 16 residues. The germline V gene encodes CDR1 KGHSH and CDR2 LQKENI. V was trimmed by 3 bases and J by 8 bases, leaving 22 bases between them. The chain's CDR3 is CASSPRAGAVGHGYTF. The CDR3, as DNA: TGTGCCAGCTCACCGAGGGCAGGGGCGGTGGGCCACGGCTACACCTTC.

The chain combines TRBV7-3 with TRBJ2-1; a possible D gene is TRBD1 (6 bases). V lost 5 bases and J 2 bases, leaving 13 bases between the germline ends. The germline V gene has CDR1 SGHTA and CDR2 FQGTGA. The CDR3 has 15 amino acids. This chain's CDR3 is CASSARQATYNEQFF. The CDR3 coding sequence is TGTGCCAGCAGCGCAAGACAGGCTACCTACAATGAGCAGTTCTTC.

This rearrangement joins TRBV3-1 (or the pseudogene TRBV3-2) to TRBJ1-2; the match to TRBD1 covers 7 bases. This CDR3 comprises 15 residues. The V and J ends lost 4 bases and 8 bases, in that order; junction bases with no gene match: 13. In germline, CDR1 is LGHDT, CDR2 YNNKEL (reference sequence). The DNA of the CDR3 is TGTGCCAGCAGCCCGTCTCGACAGGGAACGGGCGGCTACACCTTC. Its translation is CASSPSRQGTGGYTF.

Regarding this clone: Distinct nucleotide sequences in the sample also encode this CDR3. The chain uses TRBV9 and TRBJ1-1, with D perhaps matching TRBD1 (6 bases). From germline, CDR1 is SGDLS and CDR2 YYNGEE. Trimming took off 0 bases at V and 1 base at J, with 10 bases between the two ends. This CDR3 has 15 residues. Here the CDR3 reads CASSVGGRGNTEAFF. CDR3 DNA: TGTGCCAGCAGCGTAGGTGGCAGGGGGAACACTGAAGCTTTCTTT.

This clone has a single count. The chain couples TRBV30 to TRBJ2-7; 7 nucleotides line up with TRBD1. The CDR3 runs 13 residues. V was clipped by 0 bases and J by 4 bases; unmatched bases: 3. Germline-derived CDR1 and CDR2 are GTSNPN and SVGIG (reference sequence). This CDR3 is CAWSVRGPYEQYF. CDR3 coding DNA: TGTGCCTGGAGTGTAAGGGGGCCGTACGAGCAGTACTTC.

The chain employs TRBV19 and TRBJ1-4, with no clear D. Deletions cut 8 bases from V and 4 bases from J, with 11 bases between. The CDR3 totals 13 residues. Germline V gene sequence: CDR1 LNHDA, CDR2 SQIVND (reference sequence). The CDR3 DNA is TGTGCCAGTGCGACGGAGGTTAATGAAAAACTGTTTTTT. It codes for CASATEVNEKLFF.

The chain joins TRBV7-2 to TRBJ2-3; D remains unclear. Germline CDR1 and CDR2: SGHTA and FQGNSA. Trimming pared 2 bases from V and 2 bases from J, leaving 8 bases between. There are 14 residues in the CDR3. Written as DNA, the CDR3 is TGTGCCAGCAGCTTATTGGGCATCACAGATACGCAGTATTTT. Its translation is CASSLLGITDTQYF.